Following are 32 T cell receptor beta chains from one sample sequenced in a study of T-cell memory formation after mild COVID-19 (dated by TCRdb to about 2021). The library was prepared using 5' RACE. The instrument was an Illumina NovaSeq 6000. Using fastp trimming at Q25 and MiXCR clonotype assembly, TCRdb reanalyzed the public sequencing data and kept in-frame beta chains. Records with the same CDR3 protein are collapsed into one entry carrying the most frequent genes and DNA. The sample yields hundreds of thousands of distinct CDR3 sequences; around 13% were counted once. The top ten constitute about a fifth of the sample. Sequencing was carried out using PBMCs or a T cell subset sorted from them (not recorded which). The receptors derive from a man aged 18 to 30 who had mild COVID-19 (a few samples of this study predate the infection). The sample titles of this study are shuffled in the database, so cell type and time point are left out; the donor was told from shared clones.

The table lists this clonotype with a few counts. CDR3 nucleotides: TGTGCCAGCAGCGAAGCCAGCTATGGCTACACCTTC. It yields the protein CASSEASYGYTF. The chain uses TRBV5-5 and TRBJ1-2; unclear D gene. Germline V gene sequence: CDR1 SGHKS, CDR2 YYEKEE (reference sequence). V was pared by 4 bases and J by 4 bases, with 8 bases between. The CDR3 covers 12 residues. The complete variable domain, with remaining parts taken from reference TRBV5-5 and TRBJ1-2, reads DAGVTQSPTHLIKTRGQQVTLRCSPISGHKSVSWYQQVLGQGPQFIFQYYEKEERGRGNFPDRFSARQFPNYSSELNVNALLLGDSALYLCASSEASYGYTFGSGTRLTVV.

This clonotype was observed a few times. This chain uses TRBV12-5 with TRBJ2-3; 9 bases are a match to TRBD1. V shed 4 bases and J 2 bases; nucleotides not matched to a gene: 4. The CDR3 totals 15 residues. Germline CDR1 is LGHNT and CDR2 is FRNRAP. Written as DNA, the CDR3 is TGTGCTAGTGGTTGGGGACAGGGCAACACAGATACGCAGTATTTT. It is translated as CASGWGQGNTDTQYF.

The rearrangement links TRBV7-2 to TRBJ2-2; 10 bases line up with TRBD2. Germline values: CDR1 SGHTA, CDR2 FQGNSA. There are 16 residues in the CDR3. J was trimmed by 6 bases and V by 5 bases; bases with no gene match: 9. The CDR3 bases are TGTGCCAGCAGCGCAGGGACTAGCGTAGGGGCCGGGGAGCTGTTTTTT. Protein product: CASSAGTSVGAGELFF.

Only a few counts were recorded for this clonotype. This chain uses TRBV18 with TRBJ1-2; weak D call: TRBD1 (5 bases). V gave up 1 base and J gave up 4 bases, with 16 bases separating them. Germline values: CDR1 KGHSH, CDR2 LQKENI. The CDR3 has 16 residues. CDR3 protein: CASSPLGEGPAYGYTF. DNA for the CDR3: TGTGCCAGCTCACCACTGGGGGAGGGTCCCGCCTATGGCTACACCTTC.

This clonotype was counted a few times. This chain uses TRBV29-1 with TRBJ2-3; 8 bases agree with TRBD2. The CDR3 loop spans 15 amino acids. CDR1 is SQVTM and CDR2 is ANQGSEA in the germline V gene. V lost 2 bases and J lost 4; bases outside the gene matches: 8. The CDR3 region is CSVELVAGLADTQYF. CDR3 bases: TGCAGCGTTGAATTGGTAGCGGGGTTGGCAGATACGCAGTATTTT.

CDR3 residues: CASGQGNTGELFF. CDR3 DNA: TGTGCCAGCGGGCAGGGAAACACCGGGGAGCTGTTTTTT. The rearrangement links TRBV7-3 to TRBJ2-2, with D perhaps TRBD1 (5 bases). The ends were cut back, 8 bases at V and 2 bases at J, with 9 bases in the middle. The CDR3 sequence is 13 residues long. Germline assignment: CDR1 SGHTA and CDR2 FQGTGA.

This clonotype was seen a few times. The chain employs TRBV12-3 or TRBV12-4 and TRBJ2-1, with D possibly matching TRBD2 (6 bases). The CDR3 runs to 14 residues. The ends were cut back, 7 bases at V and 7 bases at J, with 17 bases in the middle. The CDR3 coding sequence is TGTGCCAGCATTATGTCCGGGACTGGTAATGAGCAGTTCTTC. Translating gives CASIMSGTGNEQFF.

The rearrangement joins TRBV5-1 to TRBJ1-1; D may be TRBD1 (5 bases). Germline CDR1 SGHRS, CDR2 YFSETQ. Trimming cost V 4 bases and J 0 bases, with 10 bases left between them. The CDR3 covers 14 residues. Here the CDR3 reads CASSTGVMNTEAFF. CDR3 bases: TGCGCCAGCAGCACAGGAGTAATGAACACTGAAGCTTTCTTT.

V gene TRBV5-1 combines with J gene TRBJ2-2; possibly TRBD1 for D (5 bases). Germline lookup yields CDR1 SGHRS and CDR2 YFSETQ. Trimming left V 0 bases short and J 2 bases short, with 11 bases between. The CDR3 length is 16 residues. The CDR3 reads CASSLGGRANTGELFF. The CDR3 nucleotides read TGCGCCAGCAGCTTGGGAGGCAGGGCCAACACCGGGGAGCTGTTTTTT. Using reference TRBV5-1 and TRBJ2-2 for the parts outside the CDR3, the full variable domain is KAGVTQTPRYLIKTRGQQVTLSCSPISGHRSVSWYQQTPGQGLQFLFEYFSETQRNKGNFPGRFSGRQFSNSRSEMNVSTLELGDSALYLCASSLGGRANTGELFFGEGSRLTVL.

This clonotype was counted between two and nine times. This chain connects TRBV2 to TRBJ2-2; D is unresolved. In germline, CDR1 is SNHLY, CDR2 FYNNEI. V was cut by 7 bases and J by 5 bases, with 8 bases left in between. This CDR3 spans 12 amino acids. The CDR3, as DNA: TGTGCCAGCAAAAGGAAAACCGGGGAGCTGTTTTTT. Its protein product is CASKRKTGELFF.

The DNA of the CDR3 is TGTGCCAGCAGGATGGGGACTAGCCCTGGGGAGACCCAGTACTTC. Its protein product is CASRMGTSPGETQYF. This chain joins TRBV2 and TRBJ2-5; TRBD2 matches 9 bases. Per the germline V gene, CDR1 is SNHLY and CDR2 is FYNNEI. The V and J ends lost 6 bases and 5 bases, in that order; junction bases with no gene match: 10. This CDR3 is built from 15 residues.

A few counts support this clonotype. V is TRBV6-5 and J is TRBJ2-4; perhaps D is TRBD1 or TRBD2 (6 bases each). CDR3 size: 16 residues. V lost 0 bases and J 1 base, leaving 10 bases between the germline ends. Looked up from germline, CDR1 is MNHEY and CDR2 is SVGAGI. CDR3 amino acids: CASSYSYGGAKNIQYF. In DNA, the CDR3 is TGTGCCAGCAGTTACTCATACGGGGGCGCCAAAAACATTCAGTACTTC.

In this sample, this clonotype turned up a few times. V is TRBV7-9 and J is TRBJ2-2; the D gene is possibly TRBD1 (5 bases). Trimming shortened V by 2 bases and J by 5 bases, and 12 bases separated the two germline ends. Germline CDR1 is SEHNR and CDR2 is FQNEAQ (reference sequence). The CDR3 totals 15 residues. This chain's CDR3 is CASSLPPGRTGELFF. CDR3 bases: TGTGCCAGCAGCTTACCGCCAGGGCGTACCGGGGAGCTGTTTTTT.

The chain is built from TRBV9 and TRBJ1-2; perhaps TRBD1 as D (5 bases). This CDR3 has 13 residues. Per the germline V gene, CDR1 is SGDLS and CDR2 is YYNGEE. V was cut by 4 bases and J by 4 bases, with 11 bases left in between. In DNA, the CDR3 is TGTGCCAGCAGCCGCCGGGGCCCCTATGGCTACACCTTC. It codes for CASSRRGPYGYTF.

The CDR3 sequence: CASSGGAGGTLYNEQFF. In DNA form, the CDR3 reads TGTGCCAGCTCAGGTGGGGCAGGGGGGACCCTCTACAATGAGCAGTTCTTC. V is TRBV18 and J is TRBJ2-1, with a tentative D call TRBD1 (7 bases). The ends were cut back, 5 bases at V and 3 bases at J, with 20 bases in the middle. Germline lookup yields CDR1 KGHSH and CDR2 LQKENI. CDR3 size: 17 residues.

About this clonotype: This may arise from a read error, as a much more abundant clone is one base away. This chain uses TRBV4-1 with TRBJ1-6; D remains ambiguous. The CDR3 is made up of 12 amino acids. Trimming cost V 1 base and J 9 bases, with 4 bases left between them. In germline, CDR1 is MGHRA, CDR2 YSYEKL. This chain's CDR3 is CASSQGISPLHF. Written as DNA, the CDR3 is TGCGCCAGCAGCCAAGGGATTTCACCCCTCCACTTT.

This chain uses TRBV19 with TRBJ1-6, with 8 bases identical to TRBD1. Germline lookup yields CDR1 LNHDA and CDR2 SQIVND (reference sequence). CDR3 length equals 16 residues. The ends lost 4 bases at V and 10 bases at J; junction bases unmatched: 12. The CDR3 region is CASSNFLAGGVSPLHF. DNA of the CDR3: TGTGCCAGTAGTAATTTCTTGGCAGGGGGCGTCTCACCCCTCCACTTT.

The gene calls are TRBV9 and TRBJ2-5, with 10 nucleotides matching TRBD2. The V and J ends lost 4 bases and 5 bases, in that order; junction bases with no gene match: 5. This CDR3 comprises 14 residues. Per the germline V gene, CDR1 is SGDLS and CDR2 is YYNGEE. The CDR3 nucleotides read TGTGCCAGCAGCTCGGGACTAGCGAGGGAGACCCAGTACTTC. Translation gives CASSSGLARETQYF.

This clonotype came up a few times. The rearrangement joins TRBV9 to TRBJ1-2; D might be TRBD1 (6 bases). V dropped 0 bases and J dropped 4 bases, with 10 bases sitting between them. Germline V CDR1 and CDR2: SGDLS, YYNGEE. This CDR3 is 14 amino acids long. In DNA, the CDR3 is TGTGCCAGCAGCGTAGATGGGACAAGCTATGGCTACACCTTC. Translating it yields CASSVDGTSYGYTF.

A few counts support this clonotype. The rearrangement joins TRBV20-1 to TRBJ2-7; a possible D gene is TRBD2 (6 bases). Germline values: CDR1 DFQATT, CDR2 SNEGSKA (reference sequence). This CDR3 is 12 amino acids long. The ends were cut back, 6 bases at V and 5 bases at J, with 14 bases in the middle. This CDR3 reads CSAGGVRNEQYF. CDR3 nucleotides: TGCAGTGCGGGCGGGGTCCGGAACGAGCAGTACTTC.

The chain combines TRBV12-3 or TRBV12-4 with TRBJ2-2, with 12 bases aligning to TRBD2. CDR3 length: 18 amino acids. J gave up 3 bases and V 2 bases, and 7 bases lay outside the gene matches. CDR3 sequence: CASSLWLAGGSDTGELFF. The CDR3 nucleotides are TGTGCCAGCAGTTTATGGCTAGCGGGGGGGTCGGACACCGGGGAGCTGTTTTTT.

This clonotype turned up a few times. The chain is built from TRBV3-1 and TRBJ2-5; TRBD1 is a possible D gene (5 bases). The germline V gene encodes CDR1 LGHDT and CDR2 YNNKEL (reference sequence). V was pared by 5 bases and J by 5 bases, with 24 bases between. CDR3 size: 17 residues. The CDR3 nucleotides read TGTGCCAGCAGCTACACAGGTGTGGAATGGGCCCGGGAGACCCAGTACTTC. This gives the protein CASSYTGVEWARETQYF.

This rearrangement joins TRBV9 to TRBJ1-6, with 10 bases matching TRBD1. Trimming took 0 bases from V and 8 from J; bases not matched to a gene: 5. This CDR3 contains 16 residues. Per germline, CDR1 SGDLS and CDR2 YYNGEE. The DNA for the CDR3 is TGTGCCAGCAGCGTAGGGGGGACAGGGGTGGATTCACCCCTCCACTTT. The encoded protein is CASSVGGTGVDSPLHF.

A few counts support this clonotype. The chain carries TRBV9 and TRBJ1-2; 12 bases agree with TRBD1. This CDR3 is 15 amino acids long. Germline assignment: CDR1 SGDLS and CDR2 YYNGEE. V was pared by 3 bases and J by 6 bases, with 6 bases of the junction left unmatched. Here the CDR3 reads CASSAPGQGAHGYTF. The DNA of the CDR3 is TGTGCCAGCAGCGCACCGGGACAGGGGGCGCATGGCTACACCTTC.

The rearrangement links TRBV10-3 to TRBJ2-7; D tentatively reads TRBD1 or TRBD2 (6 bases each). CDR1 and CDR2 from the germline V gene are ENHRY and SYGVKD. V lost 2 bases to trimming and J lost 1 base, with 9 bases between them. The CDR3 extends over 14 amino acids. This CDR3 reads CAISETGRSYEQYF. In DNA, the CDR3 is TGTGCCATCAGTGAGACAGGGAGGTCCTACGAGCAGTACTTC.

V and J are TRBV9 and TRBJ2-1; 10 bases fit TRBD2. Losses at the gene ends were 4 bases for V and 1 base for J; bases not matched to a gene: 5. The CDR3 length is 16 residues. CDR1 is SGDLS and CDR2 is YYNGEE in the germline V gene. This CDR3 is CASSKLAGGSYNEQFF. DNA for the CDR3: TGTGCCAGCAGCAAATTAGCGGGGGGATCCTACAATGAGCAGTTCTTC.

The V and J genes are TRBV20-1 and TRBJ2-7; 9 positions match TRBD1. Germline loops: CDR1 DFQATT, CDR2 SNEGSKA (reference sequence). The CDR3 has 14 residues. V was pared by 5 bases and J by 2 bases, with 7 bases of the junction left unmatched. CDR3 amino acids: CSASGQGNTYEQYF. The CDR3 bases are TGCAGTGCTTCCGGACAGGGGAACACCTACGAGCAGTACTTC.

The gene calls are TRBV7-8 and TRBJ1-1; possibly TRBD1 for D (5 bases). Trimming left V 5 bases short and J 4 bases short, with 14 bases between. Per the germline V gene, CDR1 is SGHVS and CDR2 is FQNEAQ. This CDR3 region has 14 residues. The CDR3 DNA is TGTGCCAGCAGCGCCGGCGGGGCGGGCACTGAAGCTTTCTTT. This codes for CASSAGGAGTEAFF. The variable domain in full, with the rest retrieved from reference TRBV7-8 and TRBJ1-1, is GAGVSQSPRYKVAKRGQDVALRCDPISGHVSLFWYQQALGQGPEFLTYFQNEAQLDKSGLPSDRFFAERPEGSVSTLKIQRTQQEDSAVYLCASSAGGAGTEAFFGQGTRLTVV.

This clonotype was seen more than once but under ten times. V is TRBV11-1 and J is TRBJ2-7; D not resolved. The germline V gene encodes CDR1 SGHAT and CDR2 FQDESV (reference sequence). V shed 2 bases and J shed 2 bases, with 10 bases lying between them. The CDR3 is made up of 14 amino acids. The CDR3 loop reads CASSLSGRAYEQYF. The CDR3 coding sequence is TGTGCCAGCAGCTTATCGGGCAGAGCCTACGAGCAGTACTTC.

Ten or more counts support this clonotype. CDR3 DNA: TGTGCCAGCTCACTGGGACGTCTGCAAGAGACCCAGTACTTC. It encodes CASSLGRLQETQYF. The J gene is TRBJ2-5, the V gene TRBV18; possibly TRBD1 or TRBD2 for D (5 bases each). The CDR3 contains 14 residues. The V end was cut by 4 bases, the J end by 2 bases, with 11 bases between. Germline values: CDR1 KGHSH, CDR2 LQKENI. The complete variable domain, with remaining parts taken from reference TRBV18 and TRBJ2-5, reads NAGVMQNPRHLVRRRGQEARLRCSPMKGHSHVYWYRQLPEEGLKFMVYLQKENIIDESGMPKERFSAEFPKEGPSILRIQQVVRGDSAAYFCASSLGRLQETQYFGPGTRLLVL.

On this clonotype itself: This may arise from a read error, as a much more abundant clone is one base away. This rearrangement joins TRBV2 to TRBJ2-7; 8 bases line up with TRBD1. The CDR3 runs 15 residues. The V segment lost 6 bases and the J segment 5 bases; nucleotides outside the gene matches: 12. CDR1 and CDR2 (germline): SNHLY, FYNNEI. The CDR3 bases are TGTGCCAGCAGCACCCCTACTGGACAGGGAAACGAGCAGTACTTC. It translates to CASSTPTGQGNEQYF.

J is TRBJ2-5 and V is TRBV4-1, with D possibly being TRBD1 (6 bases). Per germline, CDR1 MGHRA and CDR2 YSYEKL. The germline V and J ends were trimmed by 4 bases and 2 bases, with 14 bases remaining between them. The CDR3 length is 15 residues. CDR3 in amino acids: CASSRRGTGQETQYF. CDR3 nucleotides: TGCGCCAGCAGCCGCCGAGGAACAGGGCAAGAGACCCAGTACTTC.